The source of this TCR beta chain is a study of blood T cell repertoires in COVID-19. Looking at the study overall: Acute and convalescent COVID-19 specimens originated in the United States, Italy and Spain.

Germline lookup yields CDR1 SQVTM and CDR2 ANQGSEA. The V end was cut by 3 bases, the J end by 7 bases, with 15 bases between. The CDR3 loop spans 13 amino acids. TCRdb keeps only in-frame clones here, not all; method: immunoSEQ multiplex PCR. The sample includes tens of thousands of clones, around 90% of them seen just once. Sequenced: peripheral blood. This clonotype originated in a woman in her seventies with active COVID-19. The chain joins TRBV29-1 to TRBJ1-2; D might be TRBD1 (5 bases). CDR3 sequence reads: CSVERDSGGGYTF. CDR3 coding DNA: TGCAGCGTTGAGAGGGACTCAGGTGGTGGCTACACCTTC.